This T cell receptor beta chain was found in a study of blood T cell repertoires in COVID-19. The overall study: The samples span acute and convalescent COVID-19 from the United States, Italy and Spain. Sources were T cells, B-cell-depleted T cells, or PBMCs; the material itself was cDNA or gDNA.

Germline lookup yields CDR1 MNHEY and CDR2 SVGAGI. The J segment lost 3 bases and the V segment lost 7 bases, leaving 5 bases of the junction unmatched. The CDR3 totals 14 residues. Original processing methods: Amplification of reference gene primers provided the estimated nucleated cell counts. The method was immunoSEQ multiplex PCR; TCRdb's version includes in-frame clones alone and lacks a portion of them. V and J calls and clone size are given by that table; D and trimming were obtained from the DNA. The sample has tens of thousands of clones, approximately 87% seen once; the top ten hold approximately 14%.

This TCR derives from a woman in her 70s with acute or convalescent COVID-19. The sample was peripheral blood. The chain links TRBV6-5 to TRBJ1-5, with TRBD1 matching over 8 bases. CDR3 loop: CASNRQGNNQPQHF. For the CDR3, the DNA is TGTGCCAGCAACCGACAGGGGAACAATCAGCCCCAGCATTTT.